This T cell receptor (beta chain) was identified during a study of technical replicates of blood from a few donors. Libraries were prepared by immunoSEQ multiplex PCR; TCRdb keeps only in-frame clonotypes and omits some of them. This sample carries more than 10,000 clones, approximately 86% of them seen once, and the ten largest clones take about an eighth. CDR1 WNHNN and CDR2 SYGVQD come from the germline V gene (reference sequence). This CDR3 region has 13 residues. V was clipped by 6 bases and J by 6 bases, with 15 bases between them. The chain is built from TRBV10-1 and TRBJ2-7, with TRBD1 as a possible D gene (6 bases). The clonotype comes from a human donor in good health. Material for sequencing was PBMCs. CDR3 residues: CASSLLQGGEQYF. CDR3 nucleotides: TGCGCCAGCAGCCTCTTACAGGGTGGCGAGCAGTACTTC.